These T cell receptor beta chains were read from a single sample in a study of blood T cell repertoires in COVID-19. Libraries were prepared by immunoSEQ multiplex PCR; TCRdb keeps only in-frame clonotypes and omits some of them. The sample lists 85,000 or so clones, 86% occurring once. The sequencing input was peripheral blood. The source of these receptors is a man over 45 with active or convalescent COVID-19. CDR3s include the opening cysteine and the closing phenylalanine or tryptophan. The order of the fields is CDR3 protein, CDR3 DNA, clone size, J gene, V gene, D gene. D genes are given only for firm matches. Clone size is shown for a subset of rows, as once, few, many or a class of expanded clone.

CDR3 protein: CSVEDRASGSYNEQFF; CDR3 DNA: TGCAGCGTTGAAGATCGGGCTAGCGGTTCCTACAATGAGCAGTTCTTC; clone size: once; J gene: TRBJ2-1; V gene: TRBV29-1; D gene: TRBD2
CDR3 protein: CASSSSTSSGNTIYF; CDR3 DNA: TGTGCCAGCAGCTCATCCACAAGCTCTGGAAACACCATATATTTT; clone size: -; J gene: TRBJ1-3; V gene: TRBV9; D gene: -
CDR3 protein: CASSPGQGDGYTF; CDR3 DNA: TGCGCCAGCAGCCCGGGACAGGGGGATGGCTACACCTTC; clone size: -; J gene: TRBJ1-2; V gene: TRBV5-1; D gene: TRBD1
CDR3 protein: CASSVGGGGLATIYF; CDR3 DNA: TGTGCCAGCAGCGTAGGCGGAGGCGGGTTGGCCACCATATATTTT; clone size: -; J gene: TRBJ1-3; V gene: TRBV9; D gene: -
CDR3 protein: CASSYSTSAYNEQFF; CDR3 DNA: TGTGCCAGCAGTTACTCGACTAGCGCCTACAATGAGCAGTTCTTC; clone size: -; J gene: TRBJ2-1; V gene: TRBV6-5; D gene: TRBD2
CDR3 protein: CASSIRGGHNSPLHF; CDR3 DNA: TGTGCCAGTAGTATTCGGGGGGGGCATAATTCACCCCTCCACTTT; clone size: -; J gene: TRBJ1-6; V gene: TRBV19; D gene: -
CDR3 protein: CASSLGLGQQETQYF; CDR3 DNA: TGTGCCAGCAGCTTAGGACTCGGTCAACAAGAGACCCAGTACTTC; clone size: -; J gene: TRBJ2-5; V gene: TRBV7-7; D gene: -
CDR3 protein: CSASAGTGDQPQHF; CDR3 DNA: TGCAGTGCTAGTGCCGGGACAGGGGATCAGCCCCAGCATTTT; clone size: -; J gene: TRBJ1-5; V gene: TRBV20-1; D gene: TRBD1
CDR3 protein: CATSVGGGVTDTQYF; CDR3 DNA: TGTGCCACCAGCGTTGGGGGGGGAGTCACAGATACGCAGTATTTT; clone size: -; J gene: TRBJ2-3; V gene: TRBV15; D gene: TRBD2
CDR3 protein: CASRAGGTNEQFF; CDR3 DNA: TGTGCCAGTAGGGCGGGGGGAACCAATGAGCAGTTCTTC; clone size: -; J gene: TRBJ2-1; V gene: TRBV19; D gene: TRBD2
CDR3 protein: CASTKLAGAGTDTQYF; CDR3 DNA: TGTGCCAGCACCAAACTAGCGGGGGCAGGCACAGATACGCAGTATTTT; clone size: -; J gene: TRBJ2-3; V gene: TRBV9; D gene: TRBD2
CDR3 protein: CASSLGLYNEQFF; CDR3 DNA: TGCGCCAGCAGTTTGGGACTTTACAATGAGCAGTTCTTC; clone size: -; J gene: TRBJ2-1; V gene: TRBV2; D gene: -
CDR3 protein: CASSEGASSYNEQFF; CDR3 DNA: TGCGCCAGCAGCGAGGGGGCAAGCTCCTACAATGAGCAGTTCTTC; clone size: -; J gene: TRBJ2-1; V gene: TRBV5-1; D gene: TRBD1
CDR3 protein: CATSRGQSNTGELFF; CDR3 DNA: TGTGCCACCAGCAGAGGACAGTCAAACACCGGGGAGCTGTTTTTT; clone size: few; J gene: TRBJ2-2; V gene: TRBV15; D gene: -
CDR3 protein: CASSIGPGQGDLWLQQTQYF; CDR3 DNA: TGTGCCAGTAGTATTGGCCCCGGACAGGGCGACCTATGGCTTCAACAGACCCAGTACTTC; clone size: -; J gene: TRBJ2-5; V gene: TRBV19; D gene: TRBD1
CDR3 protein: CASSFDRRSPLHF; CDR3 DNA: TGTGCCAGCAGCTTCGACAGGCGATCACCCCTCCACTTT; clone size: few; J gene: TRBJ1-6; V gene: TRBV11-3; D gene: -
CDR3 protein: CASSYSLKKRETQYF; CDR3 DNA: TGTGCCAGCAGTTACTCGCTTAAAAAGAGGGAGACCCAGTACTTC; clone size: -; J gene: TRBJ2-5; V gene: TRBV6-5; D gene: -
CDR3 protein: CASTGVGNQPQHF; CDR3 DNA: TGTGCCAGTACAGGGGTGGGAAATCAGCCCCAGCATTTT; clone size: -; J gene: TRBJ1-5; V gene: TRBV19; D gene: -
CDR3 protein: CASSRTGFGYTF; CDR3 DNA: TGTGCCAGCAGCCGAACAGGGTTTGGCTACACCTTC; clone size: -; J gene: TRBJ1-2; V gene: TRBV11-2; D gene: -